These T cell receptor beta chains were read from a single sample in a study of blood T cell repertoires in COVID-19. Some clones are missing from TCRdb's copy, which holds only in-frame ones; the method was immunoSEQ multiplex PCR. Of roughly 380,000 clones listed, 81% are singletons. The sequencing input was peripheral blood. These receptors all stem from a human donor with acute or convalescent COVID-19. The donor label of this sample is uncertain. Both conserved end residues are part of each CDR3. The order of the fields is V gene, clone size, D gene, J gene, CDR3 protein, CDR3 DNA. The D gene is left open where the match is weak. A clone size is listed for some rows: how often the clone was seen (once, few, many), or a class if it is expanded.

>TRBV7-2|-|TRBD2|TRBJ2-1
CASSLPSGRALYNEQFF
TGTGCCAGCAGCTTACCTAGCGGGAGGGCCCTCTACAATGAGCAGTTCTTC
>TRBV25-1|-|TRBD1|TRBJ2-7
CASSAGQGSYEQYF
TGTGCCAGCAGTGCGGGACAGGGATCCTACGAGCAGTACTTC
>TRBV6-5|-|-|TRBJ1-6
CASSYDFGVGSPLHF
TGTGCCAGCAGTTACGACTTCGGGGTTGGGTCACCCCTCCACTTT
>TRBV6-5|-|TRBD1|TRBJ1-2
CASSDRGFSYGYTF
TGTGCCAGCTCAGACAGGGGGTTTTCTTATGGCTACACCTTC
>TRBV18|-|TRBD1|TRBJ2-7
CASSPGTGGHEQYF
TGTGCCAGCTCACCAGGGACAGGGGGGCACGAGCAGTACTTC
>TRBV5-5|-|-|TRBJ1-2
CASSPYNTGPRDGYTF
TGTGCCAGCAGCCCCTACAATACAGGGCCCAGGGATGGCTACACCTTC
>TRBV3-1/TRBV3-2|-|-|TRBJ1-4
CASSQAGAGANEKLFF
TGTGCCAGCAGCCAAGCAGGGGCAGGGGCTAATGAAAAACTGTTTTTT
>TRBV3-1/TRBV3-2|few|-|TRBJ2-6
CASSQDLWRGRSGANVLTF
TGTGCCAGCAGCCAAGATCTCTGGCGGGGACGCTCTGGGGCCAACGTCCTGACTTTC
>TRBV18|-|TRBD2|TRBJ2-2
CASSPKRAGGHTGELFF
TGTGCCAGCTCACCAAAGCGCGCGGGAGGGCACACCGGGGAGCTGTTTTTT
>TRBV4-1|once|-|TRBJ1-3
CASSQWGGNTIYF
TGCGCCAGCAGCCAGTGGGGCGGAAACACCATATATTTT
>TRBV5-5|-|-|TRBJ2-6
CASWPGLLVSGANVLTF
TGTGCCAGCTGGCCGGGACTCCTTGTTTCTGGGGCCAACGTCCTGACTTTC
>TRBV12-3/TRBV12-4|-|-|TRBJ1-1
CASSLQMNTEAFF
TGTGCCAGCAGTTTGCAGATGAACACTGAAGCTTTCTTT
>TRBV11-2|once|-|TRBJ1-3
CASSRQGNYAGNTIYF
TGTGCCAGCAGCCGTCAGGGGAACTACGCTGGAAACACCATATATTTT
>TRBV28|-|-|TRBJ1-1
CASSLETPNTEAFF
TGTGCCAGCAGTTTAGAGACACCGAACACTGAAGCTTTCTTT
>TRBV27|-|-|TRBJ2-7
CASSRGGRPYEQYF
TGTGCCAGCAGTCGGGGAGGAAGACCATACGAGCAGTACTTC
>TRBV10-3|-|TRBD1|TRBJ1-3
CAISGGQGAYGNTIYF
TGTGCCATCAGTGGGGGACAGGGGGCATATGGAAACACCATATATTTT
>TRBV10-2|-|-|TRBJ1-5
CASRDGDQPQHF
TGCGCCAGCAGGGACGGGGATCAGCCCCAGCATTTT
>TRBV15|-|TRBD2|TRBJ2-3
CATSRDLAKGLADSTDTQYF
TGTGCCACCAGCAGAGATTTGGCCAAGGGTCTAGCGGATAGCACAGATACGCAGTATTTT
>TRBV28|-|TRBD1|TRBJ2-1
CASSRTGVEHNEQFF
TGTGCCAGCAGCCGGACAGGGGTAGAACACAATGAGCAGTTCTTC
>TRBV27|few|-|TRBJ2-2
CASSPFGITGELFF
TGTGCCAGCAGTCCTTTCGGGATCACCGGGGAGCTGTTTTTT
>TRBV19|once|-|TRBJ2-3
CASSKGGTDTQYF
TGTGCCAGTAGTAAAGGGGGCACAGATACGCAGTATTTT
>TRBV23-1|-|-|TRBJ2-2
CASSPGRNTGELFF
TGCGCCAGCAGTCCCGGGAGGAACACCGGGGAGCTGTTTTTT
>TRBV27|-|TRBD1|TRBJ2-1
CASSLTGTGKNEQFF
TGTGCCAGCAGTCTTACCGGGACAGGGAAGAATGAGCAGTTCTTC
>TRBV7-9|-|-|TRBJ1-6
CATAQRGRSSPLHF
TGTGCCACCGCCCAGAGGGGGAGAAGTTCACCCCTCCACTTT
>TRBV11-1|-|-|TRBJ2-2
CASSRHANTGELFF
TGTGCCAGCAGCCGACACGCGAACACCGGGGAGCTGTTTTTT
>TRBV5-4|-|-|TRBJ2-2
CASSFGANRAGELFF
TGTGCCAGCAGCTTCGGTGCTAACCGGGCCGGGGAGCTGTTTTTT
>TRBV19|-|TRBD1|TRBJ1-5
CASSIDGQGDQPQHF
TGTGCCAGTAGTATAGACGGGCAGGGGGATCAGCCCCAGCATTTT
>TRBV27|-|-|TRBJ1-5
CASSFRDSNQPQHF
TGTGCCAGCAGTTTTCGGGATAGCAATCAGCCCCAGCATTTT
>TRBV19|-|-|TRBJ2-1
CASSNPGDSNEQFF
TGTGCCAGTAGTAACCCGGGAGACAGCAATGAGCAGTTCTTC
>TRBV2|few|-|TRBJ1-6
CASRVTYSYNSPLHF
TGTGCCAGCAGGGTGACATACTCCTATAATTCACCCCTCCACTTT
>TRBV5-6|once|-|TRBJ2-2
CASSPSSGELFF
TGTGCCAGCAGCCCCAGTTCCGGGGAGCTGTTTTTT
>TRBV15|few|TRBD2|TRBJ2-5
CATSRDQGGETQYF
TGTGCCACCAGCAGAGATCAGGGAGGGGAGACCCAGTACTTC
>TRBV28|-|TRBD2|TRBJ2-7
CASSLLASGGSYEQYF
TGTGCCAGCAGTTTATTAGCTAGCGGGGGATCCTACGAGCAGTACTTC
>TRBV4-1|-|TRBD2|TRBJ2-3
CASSQRSGGPPDTQYF
TGCGCCAGCAGCCAAAGGAGCGGGGGGCCCCCAGATACGCAGTATTTT
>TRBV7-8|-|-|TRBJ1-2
CASSLEPEIYGYTF
TGTGCCAGCAGCTTAGAACCAGAAATCTATGGCTACACCTTC
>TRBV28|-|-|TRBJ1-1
CASSSGGGEAFF
TGTGCCAGCAGTTCCGGCGGGGGGGAAGCTTTCTTT
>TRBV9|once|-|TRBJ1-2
CASSVATGRGTYGYTF
TGTGCCAGCAGCGTAGCTACGGGTAGGGGCACCTATGGCTACACCTTC
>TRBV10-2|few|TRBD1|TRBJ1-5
CASSSGGVFNQPQHF
TGCGCCAGCAGTTCAGGGGGCGTCTTCAATCAGCCCCAGCATTTT
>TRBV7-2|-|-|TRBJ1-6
CASSLSGAPLHF
TGTGCCAGCAGCTTGAGTGGAGCACCCCTCCACTTT
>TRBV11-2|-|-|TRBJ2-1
CASSLFGGLQREEQFF
TGTGCCAGCAGCTTATTTGGGGGACTTCAAAGGGAGGAGCAGTTCTTC
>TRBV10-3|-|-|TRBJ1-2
CASHRASGYGYTF
TGTGCCTCACACAGGGCGTCGGGCTATGGCTACACCTTC
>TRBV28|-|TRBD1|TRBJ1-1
CASSSVGQVNTEAFF
TGTGCCAGCAGTTCCGTGGGACAGGTGAACACTGAAGCTTTCTTT
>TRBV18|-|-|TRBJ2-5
CASSPLAGVRETQYF
TGTGCCAGCTCACCATTGGCAGGGGTTCGTGAGACCCAGTACTTC
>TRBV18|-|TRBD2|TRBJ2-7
CASSPSGTSSYEQYF
TGTGCCAGCTCACCTTCCGGGACTAGCTCCTACGAGCAGTACTTC
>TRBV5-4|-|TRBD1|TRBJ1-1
CASSPAGQGTEAFF
TGTGCCAGCAGCCCCGCGGGACAGGGAACTGAAGCTTTCTTT
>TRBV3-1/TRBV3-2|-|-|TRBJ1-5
CASSQLGQPQHF
TGTGCCAGCAGCCAACTCGGTCAGCCCCAGCATTTT
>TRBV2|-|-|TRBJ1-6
CASSLMRDNSPLHF
TGTGCCAGCAGTCTCATGAGGGATAATTCACCCCTCCACTTT
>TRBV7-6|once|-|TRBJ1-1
CASSSGPGESTEAFF
TGTGCCAGCAGCTCGGGACCGGGGGAATCCACTGAAGCTTTCTTT